The next 16 T cell receptor beta chains were all read from a single sample in a study of chemoradiotherapy in HPV16-positive cancers. Some clones are missing from TCRdb's copy, which holds only in-frame ones; the method was immunoSEQ multiplex PCR. Of 8,500 to 9,000 clones detected, roughly 78% appear once; the ten largest clones hold more than 7%. The biological material was taken from a patient who underwent chemoradiotherapy. Every receptor here comes from a human donor with HPV-associated anogenital cancer.

The CDR3 DNA follows: TGTGCCAGCAGCCAAGAAGCGGACAATGAGCAGTTCTTC. This gives the protein CASSQEADNEQFF. The chain uses TRBV4-2 and TRBJ2-1; a weak D match, TRBD2 (5 bases). This CDR3 comprises 13 residues. The germline V gene encodes CDR1 LGHNA and CDR2 YNFKEQ. Trimming left V 0 bases short and J 5 bases short, with 5 bases between.

CDR3 loop: CAWSVAVGNTIYF. As DNA, the CDR3 is TGTGCCTGGAGTGTGGCAGTTGGAAACACCATATATTTT. This chain uses TRBV30 with TRBJ1-3; D remains ambiguous. The CDR3 is 13 residues long. CDR1 is GTSNPN, CDR2 SVGIG, per germline (reference sequence). The V and J ends lost 0 bases and 3 bases respectively, with 6 bases between them.

The chain recombines TRBV7-8 with TRBJ2-1, with D unclear. The CDR3 loop spans 13 amino acids. The V gene lost 1 base and the J gene lost 6 bases, with 7 bases spanning the gap. From germline, CDR1 is SGHVS and CDR2 FQNEAQ. The CDR3 loop reads CASSLDRSNEQFF. DNA of the CDR3: TGTGCCAGCAGCTTAGATAGGTCCAATGAGCAGTTCTTC.

The rearrangement joins TRBV30 to TRBJ2-5; the match to TRBD1 covers 10 bases. Germline V CDR1 and CDR2: GTSNPN, SVGIG (reference sequence). V shed 1 base, J shed 4 bases, and the junction held 3 bases outside the gene matches. CDR3 length equals 14 residues. CDR3 nucleotides: TGTGCCTGGAGTGGAGGACAGGGGGGAGAGACCCAGTACTTC. It is translated as CAWSGGQGGETQYF.

The rearrangement links TRBV30 to TRBJ2-7; 8 bases are shared with TRBD1. The trim removed 3 bases at V and 1 base at J, leaving 2 bases unmatched. The CDR3 has 13 amino acids. Germline V CDR1 and CDR2: GTSNPN, SVGIG (reference sequence). In nucleotides, the CDR3 is TGTGCCTGGAGCACAGGGGGGTCCTACGAGCAGTACTTC. The encoded protein is CAWSTGGSYEQYF.

This chain joins TRBV5-1 and TRBJ2-3; TRBD1 matches at 9 bases. The CDR3 consists of 16 residues. J gave up 1 base and V 4 bases, and 7 bases lay outside the gene matches. The germline V gene has CDR1 SGHRS and CDR2 YFSETQ. The chain's CDR3 is CASSAYRQGGTDTQYF. Written as DNA, the CDR3 is TGCGCCAGCAGCGCGTACCGACAGGGGGGCACAGATACGCAGTATTTT.

The chain combines TRBV5-1 with TRBJ2-1, with D perhaps TRBD2 (5 bases). The CDR3 length is 15 residues. Germline V lookup: CDR1 SGHRS, CDR2 YFSETQ. Trimming cost V 5 bases and J 0 bases, with 12 bases left between them. CDR3 residues: CASRLLGSSYNEQFF. CDR3 nucleotide sequence: TGCGCCAGCAGACTGCTGGGGAGCTCCTACAATGAGCAGTTCTTC.

The J gene is TRBJ2-2, the V gene TRBV30; D remains ambiguous. This CDR3 spans 12 amino acids. The germline V gene encodes CDR1 GTSNPN and CDR2 SVGIG (reference sequence). The V and J ends lost 3 bases and 2 bases respectively, with 4 bases between them. The CDR3 spells CAWRKNTGELFF. In DNA, the CDR3 is TGTGCCTGGAGAAAAAACACCGGGGAGCTGTTTTTT. The complete variable domain, with remaining parts taken from reference TRBV30 and TRBJ2-2, reads SQTIHQWPATLVQPVGSPLSLECTVEGTSNPNLYWYRQAAGRGLQLLFYSVGIGQISSEVPQNLSASRPQDRQFILSSKKLLLSDSGFYLCAWRKNTGELFFGEGSRLTVL.

The V gene is TRBV7-8, the J gene TRBJ1-1; 7 positions agree with TRBD1. This CDR3 comprises 14 residues. V lost 5 bases to trimming and J lost 3 bases; unmatched junction nucleotides: 6. In germline, CDR1 is SGHVS, CDR2 FQNEAQ. This CDR3 reads CASSPRQGYTEAFF. Written as DNA, the CDR3 is TGTGCCAGCAGCCCAAGACAGGGCTACACTGAAGCTTTCTTT.

The chain couples TRBV2 to TRBJ1-1; no firm D call. V lost 8 bases and J 7 bases, leaving 14 bases between the germline ends. CDR1 and CDR2 (germline): SNHLY, FYNNEI. The CDR3 extends over 12 amino acids. The CDR3 reads CASLPAGFEAFF. The CDR3 DNA follows: TGTGCCAGCCTTCCGGCGGGTTTTGAAGCTTTCTTT.

V is TRBV5-1 and J is TRBJ1-2, with 9 positions matching TRBD1. Trimming removed 4 bases from V and 5 bases from J; junction bases left unmatched: 15. This CDR3 is built from 17 residues. The germline V gene has CDR1 SGHRS and CDR2 YFSETQ. The CDR3 spells CASSPDRGQGPAYGYTF. In DNA form, the CDR3 reads TGCGCCAGCAGCCCGGACAGGGGCCAGGGACCTGCATATGGCTACACCTTC.

This clone was detected once. The V call is TRBV4-1, the J call TRBJ2-5; a possible D gene is TRBD2 (7 bases). V gave up 5 bases and J gave up 5 bases, with 12 bases separating them. The length of the CDR3 is 13 residues. Germline CDR1 reads MGHRA; CDR2 reads YSYEKL. The CDR3 DNA is TGCGCCAGCAGCAGGGGGGGGGTGGAGACCCAGTACTTC. Translated: CASSRGGVETQYF.

This chain connects TRBV2 to TRBJ2-3, with a possible D match to TRBD1 (5 bases). The CDR3 extends over 13 amino acids. V was shortened by 4 bases and J by 4 bases, with 9 bases between the two germline ends. Germline V lookup: CDR1 SNHLY, CDR2 FYNNEI. The CDR3 sequence: CASSAARADTQYF. The CDR3 nucleotides read TGTGCCAGCAGTGCGGCCAGGGCAGATACGCAGTATTTT.

The chain recombines TRBV6-5 with TRBJ1-3, with D unresolved. The length of the CDR3 is 16 residues. The germline V and J ends were trimmed by 2 bases and 0 bases, with 11 bases remaining between them. Germline loops: CDR1 MNHEY, CDR2 SVGAGI. The CDR3 DNA reads TGTGCCAGCAGTTACGACACCTTAGGCTCTGGAAACACCATATATTTT. Amino acids: CASSYDTLGSGNTIYF.

The table lists this clone with a count of one. The chain combines TRBV4-1 with TRBJ2-5, with 9 bases lining up with TRBD1. The assigned J gene may be wrong: the sequence end matches TRBJ2-7 better. The CDR3 covers 15 residues. The germline V gene has CDR1 MGHRA and CDR2 YSYEKL. CDR3 in DNA: TGCGCCAGCAGCCAGGAACCCGGGACAGGGTACGAGCAGTACTTC. Its translation is CASSQEPGTGYEQYF.

This clone was counted between two and nine times. V gene TRBV25-1 combines with J gene TRBJ2-7, with D possibly TRBD1 on 6 matching bases. Germline values: CDR1 MGHDK, CDR2 SYGVNS. Trimming took 6 bases from V and 1 from J, leaving 10 bases between them. The CDR3 spans 13 residues. The CDR3 region is CASREGGSYEQYF. DNA for the CDR3: TGTGCCAGCAGAGAAGGGGGTTCCTACGAGCAGTACTTC.